One sample yielded the 32 T cell receptor beta chains listed below, sequenced in a study of T cells in Graves' hyperthyroidism and ophthalmopathy. Template material for amplifying TCR beta CDR3 regions consisted of RNA transcripts. The TCR CDR3 was amplified in a first-round RT-PCR using the HTBI primer set. MiXCR was run by TCRdb on the multiplex PCR reads, yielding one entry per CDR3 protein. The sample shows 400,000 or so distinct CDR3 sequences, roughly 15% of them seen only once. Sample: blood. The receptors originated from a woman between 55 and 75 years old with Graves' ophthalmopathy.

The V and J genes are TRBV10-1 and TRBJ2-3, with 8 bases that match TRBD2. Per germline, CDR1 WNHNN and CDR2 SYGVQD (reference sequence). Germline trimming cut 4 bases from V and 5 bases from J; bases unmatched to any gene: 11. The CDR3 loop spans 16 amino acids. The CDR3 spells CASSGGIAGMGDTQYF. The DNA of the CDR3 is TGCGCCAGCAGTGGAGGGATAGCGGGAATGGGAGATACGCAGTATTTT.

This clonotype was counted many times. The chain couples TRBV20-1 to TRBJ1-5, with 7 nucleotides matching TRBD1. The CDR3 contains 13 residues. Germline-derived CDR1 and CDR2 are DFQATT and SNEGSKA (reference sequence). V shed 5 bases, J shed 7 bases, and the junction held 8 bases outside the gene matches. The DNA of the CDR3 is TGCAGTGCTGTACGACAGGGAGGACAGCCCCAGCATTTT. It translates to CSAVRQGGQPQHF.

This clonotype was detected many times. This chain connects TRBV6-2 or TRBV6-3 to TRBJ2-4; no clear D. This CDR3 spans 16 amino acids. Germline V gene data show CDR1 as MNHEY and CDR2 as SVGEGT. Between the trimmed V and J ends, which lost 5 bases and 0 bases, there was a span of 14 bases. The CDR3 here is CASSPRHRLAKNIQYF. CDR3 in DNA: TGTGCCAGCAGTCCCCGGCACCGATTAGCCAAAAACATTCAGTACTTC.

CDR3 DNA: TGTGCCAGCAGCTTAATGGCGGACACCGGGGAGCTGTTTTTT. Its protein is CASSLMADTGELFF. The chain is built from TRBV7-9 and TRBJ2-2; D is unresolved. The ends were cut back, 2 bases at V and 3 bases at J, with 7 bases in the middle. The germline V gene encodes CDR1 SEHNR and CDR2 FQNEAQ (reference sequence). The CDR3 covers 14 residues.

This clonotype was found many times. The CDR3 DNA sequence: TGTGCCAGCAGCTTACCCAAGCGGTCCAATGAGCAGTTCTTC. Protein: CASSLPKRSNEQFF. This sequence joins TRBV13 and TRBJ2-1, with D possibly matching TRBD2 (5 bases). V was cut by 2 bases and J by 6 bases, with 11 bases left in between. The CDR3 spans 14 residues. Germline-derived CDR1 and CDR2 are PRHDT and FYEKMQ (reference sequence).

The J gene is TRBJ2-1, the V gene TRBV5-5; 10 bases map to TRBD1. This CDR3 contains 19 residues. Germline-derived CDR1 and CDR2 are SGHKS and YYEKEE (reference sequence). The junction had 20 bases not matched to a gene; V was cut back by 6 bases and J by 5 bases. CDR3 DNA: TGTGCCAGCAACACGCAGAGACGGCCCGGGACAGGGGCAAACAATGAGCAGTTCTTC. Translating gives CASNTQRRPGTGANNEQFF.

This clonotype was counted many times. The rearrangement links TRBV3-1 to TRBJ2-3; D is undetermined. V lost 0 bases and J lost 3, with 10 bases in between. The CDR3 consists of 15 residues. Germline V gives CDR1 LGHDT, CDR2 YNNKEL (reference sequence). The CDR3 region is CASSQDPMGTDTQYF. CDR3 in DNA: TGTGCCAGCAGCCAAGATCCGATGGGGACAGATACGCAGTATTTT.

This clonotype was seen more than once but under ten times. The chain has TRBV10-3 and TRBJ1-3; no clear D. Trimming removed 6 bases from V and 1 base from J, with 7 bases in between. From germline, CDR1 is ENHRY and CDR2 SYGVKD. The CDR3 runs to 13 residues. The chain's CDR3 is CAIRRPSGNTIYF. The CDR3 DNA follows: TGTGCCATCAGACGTCCTTCTGGAAACACCATATATTTT.

This clonotype was recorded once. The chain carries TRBV3-1 and TRBJ1-1; 9 nucleotides match TRBD1. Germline loops: CDR1 LGHDT, CDR2 YNNKEL (reference sequence). V trimming: 4 bases; J trimming: 3 bases; junction bases outside the gene matches: 3. The CDR3 runs to 14 residues. The CDR3 is CASSPGQGYTEAFF. CDR3 DNA: TGTGCCAGCAGCCCCGGACAGGGGTACACTGAAGCTTTCTTT.

The genes are TRBV15 and TRBJ2-7; 10 nucleotides line up with TRBD1. Looked up from germline, CDR1 is LNHNV and CDR2 is YYDKDF (reference sequence). Losses at the gene ends were 1 base for V and 2 bases for J; bases not matched to a gene: 14. The CDR3 sequence is 19 residues long. Here the CDR3 reads CATSRVGQGWTGVPYEQYF. The CDR3 DNA reads TGTGCCACCAGCAGAGTGGGACAGGGGTGGACGGGAGTCCCCTACGAGCAGTACTTC. The variable domain in full, completed from reference TRBV15 and TRBJ2-7, reads DAMVIQNPRYQVTQFGKPVTLSCSQTLNHNVMYWYQQKSSQAPKLLFHYYDKDFNNEADTPDNFQSRRPNTSFCFLDIRSPGLGDTAMYLCATSRVGQGWTGVPYEQYFGPGTRLTVT.

Ten or more counts support this clonotype. DNA for the CDR3: TGCGCCAGCAGCCAAGGAGGGGGACTTTATGGCTACACCTTC. This translates into CASSQGGGLYGYTF. The chain carries TRBV4-1 and TRBJ1-2; D is perhaps TRBD1 (6 bases). The CDR3 totals 14 residues. Germline lookup yields CDR1 MGHRA and CDR2 YSYEKL. Between the trimmed V and J ends, which lost 1 base and 5 bases, there was a span of 11 bases.

The J gene is TRBJ2-3, the V gene TRBV6-1; 8 nucleotides align to TRBD2. The CDR3 spans 16 residues. Losses at the gene ends were 3 bases for V and 0 bases for J; bases not matched to a gene: 5. From germline, CDR1 is MNHNS and CDR2 SASEGT. Here the CDR3 DNA reads TGTGCCAGCAGTGACAGAGCGGGGGCTAGCACAGATACGCAGTATTTT. This sequence encodes CASSDRAGASTDTQYF.

This clonotype was detected many times. The V call is TRBV2, the J call TRBJ2-1, with D tentatively TRBD2 (6 bases). Between the trimmed V and J ends, which lost 5 bases and 0 bases, there was a span of 14 bases. The length of the CDR3 is 16 residues. CDR1 is SNHLY and CDR2 is FYNNEI in the germline V gene. CDR3 nucleotide sequence: TGTGCCAGCAGTCAAAGGGACTTCAGCTCCTACAATGAGCAGTTCTTC. Protein product: CASSQRDFSSYNEQFF. The full variable domain, completed using reference TRBV2 and TRBJ2-1, is EPEVTQTPSHQVTQMGQEVILRCVPISNHLYFYWYRQILGQKVEFLVSFYNNEISEKSEIFDDQFSVERPDGSNFTLKIRSTKLEDSAMYFCASSQRDFSSYNEQFFGPGTRLTVL.

This clonotype was found many times. The chain has TRBV7-2 and TRBJ2-7, with TRBD1 identical over 8 bases. J was trimmed by 5 bases and V by 4 bases; bases with no gene match: 7. The CDR3 runs to 14 residues. CDR1 is SGHTA, CDR2 FQGNSA, per germline. The CDR3 DNA reads as TGTGCCAGCAGCTCCGGACAGGGTCGGCACGAGCAGTACTTC. Translation gives CASSSGQGRHEQYF. Full variable domain (missing parts from reference TRBV7-2 and TRBJ2-7): GAGVSQSPSNKVTEKGKDVELRCDPISGHTALYWYRQSLGQGLEFLIYFQGNSAPDKSGLPSDRFSAERTGGSVSTLTIQRTQQEDSAVYLCASSSGQGRHEQYFGPGTRLTVT.

This CDR3 reads CSARATSGNHEQYF. CDR3 coding DNA: TGCAGTGCTAGAGCGACTAGCGGGAACCACGAGCAGTACTTC. The chain has TRBV20-1 and TRBJ2-7; 11 positions agree with TRBD2. Germline CDR1 reads DFQATT; CDR2 reads SNEGSKA (reference sequence). V trimming: 1 base; J trimming: 5 bases; junction bases outside the gene matches: 4. The CDR3 extends over 14 amino acids.

This clonotype was seen repeatedly, ten times or more. V gene TRBV28 combines with J gene TRBJ2-7, with 7 positions matching TRBD2. This CDR3 has 14 amino acids. The junction had 4 bases not matched to a gene; V was cut back by 5 bases and J by 0 bases. Germline CDR1 MDHEN, CDR2 SYDVKM. CDR3 sequence: CASSPGGPSYEQYF. The DNA of the CDR3 is TGTGCCAGCAGTCCGGGGGGTCCCTCCTACGAGCAGTACTTC.

This clonotype was counted many times. The V and J genes are TRBV2 and TRBJ1-1, with unresolved D. CDR1 and CDR2 (germline): SNHLY, FYNNEI. The CDR3 covers 13 residues. V shed 4 bases and J shed 0 bases, with 6 bases lying between them. The CDR3 nucleotides are TGTGCCAGCAGTGGACGAATGAACACTGAAGCTTTCTTT. It encodes CASSGRMNTEAFF.

This clonotype appeared once. This may arise from a read error, as a much more abundant clone is one base away. The conserved phenylalanine or tryptophan normally closing the CDR3 is absent here, so this likely arose from a read error. The chain recombines TRBV28 with TRBJ1-5; D call uncertain. This CDR3 contains 13 residues. In germline, CDR1 is MDHEN, CDR2 SYDVKM. The V end was cut by 6 bases, the J end by 6 bases, with 12 bases between. The CDR3 DNA reads as TGTGCCAGCAGGGGGAACCGGGGTCAGCCCCAGCATCTT. It translates to CASRGNRGQPQHL.

The V gene is TRBV20-1, the J gene TRBJ2-3; 11 bases map to TRBD2. Trimming cost V 6 bases and J 9 bases; bases outside gene matches: 11. The CDR3 is made up of 14 amino acids. Germline V gene data show CDR1 as DFQATT and CDR2 as SNEGSKA (reference sequence). The CDR3 DNA sequence: TGCAGTGCCCCGGTAGCGGGAGGGGCCAACACGCAGTATTTT. Its translation is CSAPVAGGANTQYF.

The chain has TRBV20-1 and TRBJ1-1; 9 nucleotides agree with TRBD1. The CDR3 runs 14 residues. CDR1 and CDR2 from the germline V gene are DFQATT and SNEGSKA (reference sequence). With V trimmed by 5 bases and J by 1 base, 5 bases remained unmatched. The DNA for the CDR3 is TGCAGTGCTGCCCCGGGACAGGGGAACACTGAAGCTTTCTTT. Amino acid sequence: CSAAPGQGNTEAFF.

This clonotype was detected a few times. The chain is built from TRBV19 and TRBJ2-2; TRBD2 matches at 9 bases. The CDR3 spans 18 residues. Trimming cost V 3 bases and J 1 base; bases outside gene matches: 9. CDR1 and CDR2 (germline): LNHDA, SQIVND (reference sequence). The CDR3 sequence is CASSIFLAGTLNTGELFF. CDR3 in DNA: TGTGCCAGTAGTATTTTTCTAGCGGGAACTTTGAACACCGGGGAGCTGTTTTTT.

This sequence joins TRBV19 and TRBJ1-5, with 12 bases lining up with TRBD1. The CDR3 runs to 16 residues. V shed 3 bases, J shed 6 bases, and the junction held 6 bases outside the gene matches. The germline V gene encodes CDR1 LNHDA and CDR2 SQIVND (reference sequence). CDR3 in amino acids: CASSIPGTGGIQPQHF. DNA of the CDR3: TGTGCCAGTAGTATCCCTGGGACAGGGGGCATTCAGCCCCAGCATTTT.

The chain joins TRBV20-1 to TRBJ1-4, with 7 bases matching TRBD1. Germline-derived CDR1 and CDR2 are DFQATT and SNEGSKA (reference sequence). CDR3 length equals 19 residues. With V trimmed by 5 bases and J by 8 bases, 26 bases remained unmatched. The CDR3, as DNA: TGCAGTGCTCCCGGGACAGACAAGGTGGGGGGAAGAATGGGAGAAAAACTGTTTTTT. Amino acids: CSAPGTDKVGGRMGEKLFF.

This clonotype was counted at least ten times. V gene TRBV9 combines with J gene TRBJ2-7; 7 bases are a match to TRBD2. Germline V gene data show CDR1 as SGDLS and CDR2 as YYNGEE. CDR3 length: 15 amino acids. V shed 0 bases and J 2 bases; nucleotides not matched to a gene: 5. The CDR3 reads CASSVVASGTYEQYF. The DNA of the CDR3 is TGTGCCAGCAGCGTAGTGGCTAGCGGTACCTACGAGCAGTACTTC.

The chain recombines TRBV29-1 with TRBJ1-2; no clear D gene. The CDR3 length is 13 residues. CDR1 and CDR2 (germline): SQVTM, ANQGSEA. Trimming took off 7 bases at V and 5 bases at J, with 17 bases between the two ends. The CDR3 loop reads CSAEGQPGYGYTF. The CDR3 nucleotides are TGCAGCGCCGAAGGGCAGCCGGGGTATGGCTACACCTTC. Full variable domain (remainder filled in from reference TRBV29-1 and TRBJ1-2): SAVISQKPSRDICQRGTSLTIQCQVDSQVTMMFWYRQQPGQSLTLIATANQGSEATYESGFVIDKFPISRPNLTFSTLTVSNMSPEDSSIYLCSAEGQPGYGYTFGSGTRLTVV.

In this sample, this clonotype turned up a few times. The chain carries TRBV10-2 and TRBJ2-3; 9 bases align to TRBD2. This CDR3 is built from 17 residues. CDR1 WSHSY and CDR2 SAAADI come from the germline V gene. Trimming took 8 bases from V and 5 from J; bases not matched to a gene: 17. The CDR3: CASWGSGSATRGDTQYF. As DNA, the CDR3 is TGCGCCAGCTGGGGTAGCGGGAGCGCCACAAGAGGAGATACGCAGTATTTT.

This clonotype was observed at least ten times. For the CDR3, the DNA is TGCAGTGCTAGTGTCGGCCGGAGCTCCTACAATGAGCAGTTCTTC. Amino acid sequence: CSASVGRSSYNEQFF. The chain carries TRBV20-1 and TRBJ2-1; D not certain. Trimming stripped 3 bases from V and 0 bases from J, with 12 bases between. The CDR3 spans 15 residues. Germline CDR1 reads DFQATT; CDR2 reads SNEGSKA (reference sequence).

This clonotype was seen at least ten times. J is TRBJ2-1 and V is TRBV11-2; no definite D call. The CDR3 has 12 amino acids. Germline V gene lookup returns CDR1 SGHAT and CDR2 FQNNGV. V was clipped by 5 bases and J by 9 bases, with 11 bases between them. In DNA form, the CDR3 reads TGTGCCAGCAGCCCAGATGGCGGTGAGCAGTTCTTC. It translates to CASSPDGGEQFF.

CDR3 DNA: TGTGCCAGCGTTCGGACAGGTTCGAATTACGAGCAGTACTTC. Its translation is CASVRTGSNYEQYF. V and J are TRBV7-9 and TRBJ2-7, with TRBD1 matching over 7 bases. CDR3 length: 14 residues. Germline CDR1 is SEHNR and CDR2 is FQNEAQ (reference sequence). V gave up 8 bases and J gave up 4 bases; unmatched junction bases: 11.

This clonotype was picked up a small number of times. This chain uses TRBV6-1 with TRBJ2-7; 7 bases align to TRBD2. The length of the CDR3 is 14 residues. Trimming cost V 6 bases and J 3 bases; bases outside gene matches: 8. The V gene's germline CDR1 is MNHNS and CDR2 SASEGT. The CDR3 DNA sequence: TGTGCCAGCAGCTCCCGGGACTACAACTACGAGCAGTACTTC. It specifies CASSSRDYNYEQYF.

This chain links TRBV20-1 with TRBJ2-7, with 11 nucleotides matching TRBD2. Germline V gene data show CDR1 as DFQATT and CDR2 as SNEGSKA (reference sequence). J was trimmed by 4 bases and V by 0 bases; bases with no gene match: 8. There are 16 residues in the CDR3. The CDR3 loop is CSARDGASGRIYEQYF. The CDR3 bases are TGCAGTGCTAGAGATGGGGCTAGCGGGAGGATTTACGAGCAGTACTTC.

This clonotype was seen many times. The gene calls are TRBV6-1 and TRBJ2-1; D unclear. V was pared by 5 bases and J by 2 bases, with 10 bases between. CDR1 MNHNS and CDR2 SASEGT come from the germline V gene. The CDR3 length is 14 residues. CDR3 sequence reads: CASSPDGAYNEQFF. CDR3 in DNA: TGTGCCAGCAGTCCCGATGGGGCCTACAATGAGCAGTTCTTC.